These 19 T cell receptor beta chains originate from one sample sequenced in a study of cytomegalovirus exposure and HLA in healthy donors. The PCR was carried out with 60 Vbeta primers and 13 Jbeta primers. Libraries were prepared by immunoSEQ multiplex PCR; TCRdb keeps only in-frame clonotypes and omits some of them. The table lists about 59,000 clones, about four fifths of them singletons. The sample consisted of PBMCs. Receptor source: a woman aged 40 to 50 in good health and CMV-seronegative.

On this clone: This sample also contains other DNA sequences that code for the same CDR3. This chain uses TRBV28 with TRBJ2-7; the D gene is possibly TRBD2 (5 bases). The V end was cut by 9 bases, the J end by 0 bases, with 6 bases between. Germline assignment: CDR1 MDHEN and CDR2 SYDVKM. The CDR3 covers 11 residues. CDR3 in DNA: TGTGCCAGTCGGGGCTCCTACGAGCAGTACTTC. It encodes CASRGSYEQYF.

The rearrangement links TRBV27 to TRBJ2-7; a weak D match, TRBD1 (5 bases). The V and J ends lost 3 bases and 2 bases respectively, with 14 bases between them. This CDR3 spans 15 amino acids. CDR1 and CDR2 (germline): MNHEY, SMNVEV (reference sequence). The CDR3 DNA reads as TGTGCCAGCAGTTTCACAGACAGACGCGCCTACGAGCAGTACTTC. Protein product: CASSFTDRRAYEQYF.

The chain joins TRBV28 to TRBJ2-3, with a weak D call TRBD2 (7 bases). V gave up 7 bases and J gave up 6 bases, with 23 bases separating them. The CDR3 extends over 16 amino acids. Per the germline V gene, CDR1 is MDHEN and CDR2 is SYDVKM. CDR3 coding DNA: TGTGCCAGCACCCAAGGGGGGGGCGTTATGATGGATACGCAGTATTTT. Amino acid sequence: CASTQGGGVMMDTQYF.

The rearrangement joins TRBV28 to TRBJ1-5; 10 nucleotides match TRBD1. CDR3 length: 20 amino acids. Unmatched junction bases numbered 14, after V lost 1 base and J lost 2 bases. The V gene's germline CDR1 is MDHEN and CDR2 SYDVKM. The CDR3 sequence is CASSLSLPPGQGYGNQPQHF. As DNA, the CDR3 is TGTGCCAGCAGTTTATCTCTACCTCCGGGACAGGGGTACGGCAATCAGCCCCAGCATTTT.

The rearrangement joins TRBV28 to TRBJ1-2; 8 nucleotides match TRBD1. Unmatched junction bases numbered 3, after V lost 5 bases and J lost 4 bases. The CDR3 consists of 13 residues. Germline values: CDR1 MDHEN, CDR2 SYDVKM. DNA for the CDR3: TGTGCCAGCAGTCGGACAGGGCCCTATGGCTACACCTTC. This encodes CASSRTGPYGYTF.

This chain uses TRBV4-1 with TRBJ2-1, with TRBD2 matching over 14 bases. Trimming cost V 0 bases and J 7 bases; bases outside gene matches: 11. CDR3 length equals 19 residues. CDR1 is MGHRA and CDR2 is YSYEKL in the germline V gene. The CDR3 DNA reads TGCGCCAGCAGCCAAGAGGGGAGTATGGGGACTAGCGGGAGTAATGAGCAGTTCTTC. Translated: CASSQEGSMGTSGSNEQFF.

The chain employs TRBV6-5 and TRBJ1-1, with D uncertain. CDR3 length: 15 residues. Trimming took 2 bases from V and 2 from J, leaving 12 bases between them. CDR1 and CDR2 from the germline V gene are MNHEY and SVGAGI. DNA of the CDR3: TGTGCCAGCAGTTACATCTCGGGTAGTAACACTGAAGCTTTCTTT. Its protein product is CASSYISGSNTEAFF.

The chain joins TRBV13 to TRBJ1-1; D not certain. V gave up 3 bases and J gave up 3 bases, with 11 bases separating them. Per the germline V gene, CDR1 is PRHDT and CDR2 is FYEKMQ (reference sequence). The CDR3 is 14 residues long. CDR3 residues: CASSFYGVDTEAFF. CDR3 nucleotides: TGTGCCAGCAGCTTTTACGGGGTGGACACTGAAGCTTTCTTT. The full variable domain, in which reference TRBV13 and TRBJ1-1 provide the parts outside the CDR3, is AAGVIQSPRHLIKEKRETATLKCYPIPRHDTVYWYQQGPGQDPQFLISFYEKMQSDKGSIPDRFSAQQFSDYHSELNMSSLELGDSALYFCASSFYGVDTEAFFGQGTRLTVV.

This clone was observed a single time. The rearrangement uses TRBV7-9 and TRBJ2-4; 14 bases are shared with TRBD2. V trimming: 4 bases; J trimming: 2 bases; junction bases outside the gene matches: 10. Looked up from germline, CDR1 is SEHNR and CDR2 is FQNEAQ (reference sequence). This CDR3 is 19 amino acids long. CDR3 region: CASSSGLAGGLGTKNIQYF. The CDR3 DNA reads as TGTGCCAGCAGCTCAGGACTAGCGGGAGGACTCGGAACCAAAAACATTCAGTACTTC.

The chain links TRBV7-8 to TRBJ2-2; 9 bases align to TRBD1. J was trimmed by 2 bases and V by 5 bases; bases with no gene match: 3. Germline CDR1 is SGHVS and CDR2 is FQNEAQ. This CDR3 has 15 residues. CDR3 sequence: CASSPDRGNTGELFF. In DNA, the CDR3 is TGTGCCAGCAGCCCGGACAGGGGTAACACCGGGGAGCTGTTTTTT.

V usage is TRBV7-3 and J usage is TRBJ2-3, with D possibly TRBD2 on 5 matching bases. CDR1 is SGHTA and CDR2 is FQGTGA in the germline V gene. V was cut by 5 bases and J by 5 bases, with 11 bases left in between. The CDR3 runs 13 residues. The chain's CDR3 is CASSPPEGDTQYF. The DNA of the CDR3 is TGTGCCAGCAGCCCCCCCGAGGGAGATACGCAGTATTTT. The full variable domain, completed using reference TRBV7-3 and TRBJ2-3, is GAGVSQTPSNKVTEKGKYVELRCDPISGHTALYWYRQSLGQGPEFLIYFQGTGAADDSGLPNDRFFAVRPEGSVSTLKIQRTERGDSAVYLCASSPPEGDTQYFGPGTRLTVL.

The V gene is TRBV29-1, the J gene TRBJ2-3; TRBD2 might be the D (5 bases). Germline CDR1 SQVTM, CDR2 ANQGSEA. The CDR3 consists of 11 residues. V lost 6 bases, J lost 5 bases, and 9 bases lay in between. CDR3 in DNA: TGCAGCGTCCCTCGGGGAGATACGCAGTATTTT. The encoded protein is CSVPRGDTQYF.

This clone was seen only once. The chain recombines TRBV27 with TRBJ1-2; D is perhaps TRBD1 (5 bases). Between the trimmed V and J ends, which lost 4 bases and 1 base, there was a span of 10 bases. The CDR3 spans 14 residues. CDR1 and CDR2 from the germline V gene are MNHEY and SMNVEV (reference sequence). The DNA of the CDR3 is TGTGCCAGCAGTTGGGGCCAGGGTAACTATGGCTACACCTTC. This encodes CASSWGQGNYGYTF.

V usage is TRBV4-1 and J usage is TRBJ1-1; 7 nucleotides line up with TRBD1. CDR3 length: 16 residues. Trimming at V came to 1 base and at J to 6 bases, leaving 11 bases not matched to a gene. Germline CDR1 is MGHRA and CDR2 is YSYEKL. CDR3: CASSQGQTGSGPEAFF. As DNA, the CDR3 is TGCGCCAGCAGCCAAGGGCAGACAGGGTCGGGTCCTGAAGCTTTCTTT.

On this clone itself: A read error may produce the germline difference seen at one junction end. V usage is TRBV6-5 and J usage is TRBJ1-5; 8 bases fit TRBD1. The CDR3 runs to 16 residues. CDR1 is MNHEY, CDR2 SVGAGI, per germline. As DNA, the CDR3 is TGTGCCAGCAGTAACTCCAGGGGGCGAGGGAATCAGCCCCAGCATTTT. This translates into CASSNSRGRGNQPQHF.

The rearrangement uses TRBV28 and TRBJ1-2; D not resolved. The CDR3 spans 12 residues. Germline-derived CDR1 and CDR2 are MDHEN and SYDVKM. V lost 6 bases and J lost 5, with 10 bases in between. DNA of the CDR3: TGTGCCAGCAGCATTACGGGATATGGCTACACCTTC. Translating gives CASSITGYGYTF.

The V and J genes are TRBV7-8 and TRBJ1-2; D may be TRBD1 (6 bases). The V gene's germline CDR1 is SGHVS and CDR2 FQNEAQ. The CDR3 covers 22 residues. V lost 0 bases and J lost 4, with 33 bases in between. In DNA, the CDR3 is TGTGCCAGCAGCTTAGCGGCTCTAGTTCGAGACAGGAGGTCGGGGAGCGGCTATGGCTACACCTTC. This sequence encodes CASSLAALVRDRRSGSGYGYTF.

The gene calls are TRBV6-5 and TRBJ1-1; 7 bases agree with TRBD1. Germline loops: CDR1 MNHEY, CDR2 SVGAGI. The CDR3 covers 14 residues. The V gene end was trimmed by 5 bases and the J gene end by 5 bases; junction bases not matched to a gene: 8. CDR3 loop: CASSKRQGRTEAFF. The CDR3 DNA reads TGTGCCAGCAGTAAAAGACAGGGACGGACTGAAGCTTTCTTT.

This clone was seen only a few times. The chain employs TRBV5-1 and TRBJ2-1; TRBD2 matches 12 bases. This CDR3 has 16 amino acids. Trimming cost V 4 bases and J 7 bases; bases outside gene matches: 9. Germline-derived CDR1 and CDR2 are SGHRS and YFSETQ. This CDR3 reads CASSNRLAGAPNEQFF. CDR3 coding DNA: TGCGCCAGCAGCAACCGACTAGCGGGAGCTCCAAATGAGCAGTTCTTC.